These 28 T cell receptor beta chains were sequenced from one sample in a study of blood T cells in healthy people across ages. Next came a second PCR, run for roughly 7 to 12 cycles, which used a sample-barcoded 5' primer along with a J-beta primer mix. TCRdb passed the 5' RACE reads through MiXCR, listing each CDR3 protein once. The table records roughly 900,000 distinct CDR3 sequences, 25% to 35% of them present only once. What was sequenced was blood. Receptor source: a woman aged 80 or over in good health.

This clonotype was counted ten times or more. J is TRBJ2-7 and V is TRBV6-6; no definite D call. The CDR3 sequence is 14 residues long. CDR1 MNHNY and CDR2 SVGAGI come from the germline V gene (reference sequence). The germline V and J ends were trimmed by 5 bases and 0 bases, with 11 bases remaining between them. This CDR3 reads CASSRSESSYEQYF. The CDR3 nucleotides are TGTGCCAGCAGTAGATCCGAGAGCTCCTACGAGCAGTACTTC.

For this clonotype: A much larger clonotype is one base distant, so this may be a read error. The chain carries TRBV20-1 and TRBJ1-5; D call uncertain. The length of the CDR3 is 16 residues. From germline, CDR1 is DFQATT and CDR2 SNEGSKA (reference sequence). V lost 4 bases, J lost 2 bases, and 18 bases lay in between. The DNA for the CDR3 is TGCAGTGCTACCCCAAGGTGGGGAGATGGCAATCAGCCCCAGCATTTT. Translating gives CSATPRWGDGNQPQHF.

This clonotype was detected once. Mismatch with germline at one junction end may stem from a read error. The rearrangement links TRBV28 to TRBJ1-6; D remains ambiguous. This CDR3 spans 16 amino acids. Germline values: CDR1 MDHEN, CDR2 SYDVKM. The CDR3 bases are TGTGCCAGCAGTCCTGTACCGCGGAACTTTAATTCACCCCGCCACTTT. Its protein is CASSPVPRNFNSPRHF.

The chain links TRBV10-2 to TRBJ2-1; D remains unclear. The germline CDR1 and CDR2 sequences are WSHSY and SAAADI. Trimming pared 5 bases from V and 6 bases from J, leaving 20 bases between. The CDR3 contains 16 residues. The CDR3 coding sequence is TGCGCCAGCAGTCCGTATACTACTCCGCCTGGCAATGAGCAGTTCTTC. Its protein is CASSPYTTPPGNEQFF.

This chain links TRBV6-2 or TRBV6-3 with TRBJ2-4; TRBD2 matches at 9 bases. This CDR3 spans 21 amino acids. Germline V gene sequence: CDR1 MNHEY, CDR2 SVGEGT. The V segment lost 0 bases and the J segment 1 base; nucleotides outside the gene matches: 16. The CDR3 DNA follows: TGTGCCAGCAGTTACTCTCTCAGCCGGGCGGGGGGGCCCCGGGCCAAAAACATTCAGTACTTC. It translates to CASSYSLSRAGGPRAKNIQYF.

V usage is TRBV5-1 and J usage is TRBJ2-3, with D hard to call. Germline-derived CDR1 and CDR2 are SGHRS and YFSETQ. The CDR3 sequence is 13 residues long. Trimming removed 5 bases from V and 5 bases from J, with 12 bases in between. The CDR3 spells CASSTPSVDTQYF. The DNA for the CDR3 is TGCGCCAGCAGTACTCCCTCTGTAGATACGCAGTATTTT.

The J gene is TRBJ2-2, the V gene TRBV11-2; D unresolved. The germline V gene encodes CDR1 SGHAT and CDR2 FQNNGV. The CDR3 is 14 residues long. V was shortened by 4 bases and J by 7 bases, with 13 bases between the two germline ends. CDR3 coding DNA: TGTGCCAGCAGCTGGAGCGCCGCAGACGGGGAGCTGTTTTTT. Its translation is CASSWSAADGELFF.

This rearrangement joins TRBV24-1 to TRBJ1-5, with D possibly being TRBD1 (6 bases). CDR3 length: 16 amino acids. From germline, CDR1 is KGHDR and CDR2 SFDVKD. V was trimmed by 7 bases and J by 2 bases, leaving 17 bases between them. The CDR3 nucleotides are TGTGCCACCAGCGGGGCCGATGGACAGCGCAATCAGCCCCAGCATTTT. Translation gives CATSGADGQRNQPQHF.

This clonotype was seen ten or more times. The genes are TRBV6-1 and TRBJ2-5; 11 bases line up with TRBD2. The CDR3 totals 15 residues. The V and J ends lost 4 bases and 5 bases, in that order; junction bases with no gene match: 6. The V gene's germline CDR1 is MNHNS and CDR2 SASEGT. CDR3 region: CASSVAGGPAETQYF. The CDR3 nucleotides read TGTGCCAGCAGTGTAGCGGGGGGGCCCGCGGAGACCCAGTACTTC.

This clonotype showed up just a few times. A read error may be the cause here, since a much bigger clone is one base away. V and J are TRBV27 and TRBJ2-7, with 7 bases aligning to TRBD2. The CDR3 is 16 residues long. CDR1 is MNHEY and CDR2 is SMNVEV in the germline V gene (reference sequence). J lost 7 bases, V lost 1 base, and 13 bases had no gene match. The CDR3 sequence is CASSLWGGLIGNEQYF. The CDR3, as DNA: TGTGCCAGCAGTTTATGGGGGGGGTTAATTGGGAATGAGCAGTACTTC.

This clonotype was detected ten times or more. The J gene is TRBJ2-1, the V gene TRBV6-2 or TRBV6-3; 8 nucleotides match TRBD1. The germline CDR1 and CDR2 sequences are MNHEY and SVGEGT. This CDR3 contains 16 residues. Unmatched junction bases numbered 5, after V lost 0 bases and J lost 4 bases. The CDR3 region has the DNA TGTGCCAGCAGTTACTCGCCCCGGACAGGGTACAATGAGCAGTTCTTC. Its protein product is CASSYSPRTGYNEQFF.

This clonotype was seen a few times. The V call is TRBV11-1, the J call TRBJ1-1; 7 nucleotides agree with TRBD1. Germline V gene lookup returns CDR1 SGHAT and CDR2 FQDESV (reference sequence). V dropped 5 bases and J dropped 1; count of bases not matched to a gene: 7. The CDR3 is made up of 15 amino acids. For the CDR3, the DNA is TGTGCCAGCAGCCCGGCGGGACAGAGGAACACTGAAGCTTTCTTT. The encoded protein is CASSPAGQRNTEAFF.

The gene calls are TRBV20-1 and TRBJ2-3; 9 nucleotides align to TRBD1. V gave up 3 bases and J gave up 2 bases; unmatched junction bases: 3. The CDR3 is 14 residues long. CDR1 is DFQATT and CDR2 is SNEGSKA in the germline V gene (reference sequence). CDR3 sequence (DNA): TGCAGTGCTAGGAGGACAGGGGCCACAGATACGCAGTATTTT. Translated: CSARRTGATDTQYF.

The gene calls are TRBV11-2 and TRBJ1-6; tentatively, D is TRBD1 (6 bases). V was pared by 7 bases and J by 6 bases, with 19 bases between. CDR3 length: 16 amino acids. Germline CDR1 reads SGHAT; CDR2 reads FQNNGV. The CDR3 nucleotides are TGTGCCAGCATGTCCGGGGGCCCCAGATCTAATTCACCCCTCCACTTT. This codes for CASMSGGPRSNSPLHF.

This clonotype was found many times. The V gene is TRBV6-6, the J gene TRBJ2-1; 13 bases agree with TRBD2. CDR1 is MNHNY, CDR2 SVGAGI, per germline (reference sequence). Unmatched junction bases numbered 9, after V lost 6 bases and J lost 7 bases. The CDR3 contains 16 residues. The CDR3 DNA sequence: TGTGCCAGCAGCCCCGGGGGACTAGCGGGGACAAATGAGCAGTTCTTC. It encodes CASSPGGLAGTNEQFF.

The V and J genes are TRBV19 and TRBJ2-4; 8 nucleotides agree with TRBD1. The junction had 4 bases not matched to a gene; V was cut back by 7 bases and J by 5 bases. The CDR3 spans 13 residues. Germline values: CDR1 LNHDA, CDR2 SQIVND (reference sequence). The CDR3 here is CASIETGENIQYF. For the CDR3, the DNA is TGTGCCAGTATTGAGACAGGGGAAAACATTCAGTACTTC.

This clonotype has a single count. The chain is built from TRBV29-1 and TRBJ2-5; D possibly corresponds to TRBD2 (5 bases). Germline CDR1 is SQVTM and CDR2 is ANQGSEA. The CDR3 is 13 residues long. V lost 6 bases and J lost 7, with 18 bases in between. CDR3 sequence (DNA): TGCAGCGTGAGGACCCACATTGGAGGGACCCAGTACTTC. Translating it yields CSVRTHIGGTQYF.

Comments on this clonotype: A read error is possible here, since a much larger clone lies one base away. V gene TRBV29-1 combines with J gene TRBJ1-2; unclear D gene. CDR1 and CDR2 (germline): SQVTM, ANQGSEA. This CDR3 is built from 12 residues. The CDR3 reads CSGEASSYGYTF. In nucleotides, the CDR3 is TGCAGCGGTGAAGCCTCGAGCTATGGCTACACCTTC.

There are a few counts of this clonotype. A much larger clone differs by one base, so this may be a read error. The rearrangement uses TRBV10-3 and TRBJ1-2; D is unresolved. The CDR3 has 13 amino acids. Germline V CDR1 and CDR2: ENHRY, SYGVKD. V lost 6 bases and J 4 bases, leaving 12 bases between the germline ends. The CDR3 region is CAIREGGPYGYTF. The CDR3 region has the DNA TGTGCCATCAGGGAGGGAGGGCCCTATGGCTACACCTTC.

This clonotype was seen repeatedly, ten times or more. CDR3 in DNA: TGCAGTGTGGTGCACGGGGGAATCGACGAGCAGTACTTC. This translates into CSVVHGGIDEQYF. J is TRBJ2-7 and V is TRBV20-1; D perhaps matches TRBD2 (6 bases). V lost 7 bases to trimming and J lost 5 bases, with 18 bases between them. Germline lookup yields CDR1 DFQATT and CDR2 SNEGSKA (reference sequence). The CDR3 runs to 13 residues.

Ten or more counts support this clonotype. V is TRBV11-3 and J is TRBJ2-7; D remains ambiguous. Trimming cost V 5 bases and J 5 bases, with 13 bases left between them. Per germline, CDR1 SGHNT and CDR2 YENEEA. This CDR3 has 13 residues. The CDR3 is CASSRSGSHEQYF. CDR3 DNA sequence: TGTGCCAGCAGCCGGTCGGGTTCCCACGAGCAGTACTTC.

This clonotype occurred once. The rearrangement links TRBV10-2 to TRBJ2-1; possibly TRBD1 for D (6 bases). The V end lost 1 base, the J end lost 9 bases, and 13 bases lay between the germline ends. The CDR3 extends over 14 amino acids. Germline V gives CDR1 WSHSY, CDR2 SAAADI. The CDR3 nucleotides read TGCGCCAGCAGTGAGTGGCAGGGGAGAGGTGAGCAGTTCTTC. This encodes CASSEWQGRGEQFF.

The chain couples TRBV2 to TRBJ1-4; D is possibly TRBD1 (5 bases). The V and J ends lost 4 bases and 6 bases respectively, with 15 bases between them. The CDR3 consists of 15 residues. CDR1 and CDR2 from the germline V gene are SNHLY and FYNNEI. The CDR3 sequence is CASSGKGARDEKLFF. CDR3 DNA sequence: TGTGCCAGCAGTGGGAAAGGGGCACGAGATGAAAAACTGTTTTTT.

This chain connects TRBV7-2 to TRBJ2-7, with 7 bases aligning to TRBD1. The length of the CDR3 is 12 residues. Germline V gives CDR1 SGHTA, CDR2 FQGNSA. V lost 11 bases, J lost 4 bases, and 8 bases stayed unmatched. The CDR3 loop reads CASRGRGYEQYF. CDR3 coding DNA: TGTGCCTCCAGGGGCAGGGGGTACGAGCAGTACTTC.

This clonotype was observed a few times. This rearrangement joins TRBV7-2 to TRBJ1-1; D gene unclear. The CDR3 runs to 15 residues. The germline V gene has CDR1 SGHTA and CDR2 FQGNSA. Trimming took 0 bases from V and 7 from J, leaving 15 bases between them. DNA for the CDR3: TGTGCCAGCAGCTTAGCCCTCACTGGGCTAGATGAAGCTTTCTTT. This codes for CASSLALTGLDEAFF.

Turning to this clonotype: This clone may be a read error of a much larger clone one base away. The chain joins TRBV20-1 to TRBJ1-5, with 7 bases that match TRBD1. CDR1 and CDR2 from the germline V gene are DFQATT and SNEGSKA (reference sequence). Trimming at V came to 4 bases and at J to 0 bases, leaving 6 bases not matched to a gene. The CDR3 has 15 residues. As DNA, the CDR3 is TGCAGTGCTATAGGGGACAGTAATAGCAATCAGCCCCAGCATTTT. This translates into CSAIGDSNSNQPQHF.

This clonotype came up a few times. V usage is TRBV18 and J usage is TRBJ2-3; D not certain. Deletions cut 5 bases from V and 2 bases from J, with 14 bases between. The CDR3 is 15 residues long. Germline V lookup: CDR1 KGHSH, CDR2 LQKENI. The CDR3 nucleotides are TGTGCCAGCTCAATCGGTATCTCTTACACAGATACGCAGTATTTT. It specifies CASSIGISYTDTQYF.

This clonotype occurred once. The junction departs from the called germline gene at one end, perhaps through a read error. The chain couples TRBV7-9 to TRBJ2-1; 9 positions agree with TRBD1. The germline CDR1 and CDR2 sequences are SEHNR and FQNEAQ (reference sequence). The CDR3 is made up of 17 amino acids. CDR3 sequence (DNA): TGCGCCAGCAGACCTACATTACAGGGGGCAATCTACAATGAGCAGTTCTTC. Translating gives CASRPTLQGAIYNEQFF. Full variable domain (remainder filled in from reference TRBV7-9 and TRBJ2-1): DTGVSQNPRHKITKRGQNVTFRCDPISEHNRLYWYRQTLGQGPEFLTYFQNEAQLEKSRLLSDRFSAERPKGSFSTLEIQRTEQGDSAMYLCASRPTLQGAIYNEQFFGPGTRLTVL.